The 32 T cell receptor beta chains below all came from one sample that was sequenced in a study of cytomegalovirus exposure and HLA in healthy donors. Primers for the PCR totalled 60 Vbeta and 13 Jbeta. Measured with immunoSEQ multiplex PCR; TCRdb has only the in-frame clones, and not every one. Of 150,000 to 200,000 clones listed, approximately 82% are singletons. The specimen was PBMCs. These receptors originate from a male donor in good health and CMV-seronegative.

The V gene is TRBV29-1, the J gene TRBJ2-7, with no clear D. Trimming cost V 4 bases and J 5 bases, with 9 bases left between them. The CDR3 has 11 residues. Germline-derived CDR1 and CDR2 are SQVTM and ANQGSEA. The CDR3 DNA reads as TGCAGCGTTGGAGACGTAAACGAGCAGTACTTC. This encodes CSVGDVNEQYF.

This clone showed up just once. V usage is TRBV7-6 and J usage is TRBJ1-1, with 10 positions matching TRBD1. Germline CDR1 is SGHVS and CDR2 is FNYEAQ. Losses at the gene ends were 5 bases for V and 11 bases for J; bases not matched to a gene: 11. This CDR3 is built from 14 residues. CDR3 nucleotide sequence: TGTGCCAGCAGCCCGCGACAGGGGGCGGGAGGGGCTTTCTTT. Encoded protein: CASSPRQGAGGAFF.

The CDR3 sequence is CASSPLRQESYGYTF. The DNA of the CDR3 is TGTGCCAGCTCACCACTACGACAGGAGTCCTATGGCTACACCTTC. The chain combines TRBV18 with TRBJ1-2, with a tentative D call TRBD1 (6 bases). CDR3 length: 15 residues. Germline-derived CDR1 and CDR2 are KGHSH and LQKENI. Trimming shortened V by 1 base and J by 4 bases, and 13 bases separated the two germline ends.

The CDR3 loop is CAWSVRGFYGYTF. In DNA, the CDR3 is TGTGCCTGGAGTGTAAGAGGGTTCTATGGCTACACCTTC. V is TRBV30 and J is TRBJ1-2; no clear D. The CDR3 loop spans 13 amino acids. Trimming took off 0 bases at V and 4 bases at J, with 9 bases between the two ends. Germline lookup yields CDR1 GTSNPN and CDR2 SVGIG (reference sequence).

This rearrangement joins TRBV21-1 to TRBJ2-6; the table's D gene call, TRBD1, was not cross checked with the DNA. TRBV21-1 is a listed pseudogene. This CDR3 spans 19 amino acids. CDR3 in DNA: TGTGCCAGCAGCAAGACACGGCAGGGGGATTTCTCTGGGGCCAACGTCCTGACTTTC. It yields the protein CASSKTRQGDFSGANVLTF.

The chain employs TRBV7-9 and TRBJ1-4; 7 bases agree with TRBD1. From germline, CDR1 is SEHNR and CDR2 FQNEAQ (reference sequence). J gave up 6 bases and V 4 bases, and 8 bases lay outside the gene matches. The CDR3 has 15 residues. The CDR3 DNA is TGTGCCAGCAGCTGGCCCCGGGACAGCCATGAAAAACTGTTTTTT. Residues: CASSWPRDSHEKLFF.

This sequence joins TRBV2 and TRBJ1-1; 7 bases map to TRBD1. The germline V gene has CDR1 SNHLY and CDR2 FYNNEI. The CDR3 extends over 14 amino acids. Trimming cost V 5 bases and J 2 bases; bases outside gene matches: 5. The CDR3 region is CASSLRQGNTEAFF. The CDR3 bases are TGTGCCAGCAGTCTTAGACAGGGTAACACTGAAGCTTTCTTT.

The chain recombines TRBV5-4 with TRBJ2-7; the D gene is possibly TRBD1 (5 bases). The germline V gene has CDR1 SGHNT and CDR2 YYREEE (reference sequence). V was clipped by 2 bases and J by 4 bases, with 10 bases between them. The CDR3 has 13 amino acids. Here the CDR3 DNA reads TGTGCCAGCAGCTTTGGGGCCCAATACGAGCAGTACTTC. It encodes CASSFGAQYEQYF.

The chain carries TRBV2 and TRBJ1-6; tentative D call: TRBD1 (5 bases). This CDR3 spans 15 amino acids. V gave up 5 bases and J gave up 0 bases, with 8 bases separating them. Germline CDR1 reads SNHLY; CDR2 reads FYNNEI. This chain's CDR3 is CASSPDSSYNSPLHF. The CDR3 DNA is TGTGCCAGCAGTCCAGACAGCTCCTATAATTCACCCCTCCACTTT.

The CDR3 loop reads CASSATGVNTEAFF. DNA of the CDR3: TGCGCCAGCAGCGCGACAGGGGTGAACACTGAAGCTTTCTTT. The rearrangement uses TRBV5-1 and TRBJ1-1, with 8 bases matching TRBD1. V lost 4 bases and J lost 0; bases outside the gene matches: 2. Germline loops: CDR1 SGHRS, CDR2 YFSETQ. The CDR3 is 14 residues long.

The J gene is TRBJ1-1, the V gene TRBV11-2, with D tentatively TRBD1 (6 bases). V shed 8 bases and J shed 6 bases, with 13 bases lying between them. The CDR3 loop spans 12 amino acids. Germline V gene sequence: CDR1 SGHAT, CDR2 FQNNGV. The CDR3 reads CASGRQDAEAFF. In nucleotides, the CDR3 is TGTGCCAGCGGACGACAGGACGCTGAAGCTTTCTTT.

The chain couples TRBV7-8 to TRBJ1-1; tentatively, D is TRBD1 (5 bases). Germline loops: CDR1 SGHVS, CDR2 FQNEAQ. The V end was cut by 5 bases, the J end by 11 bases, with 15 bases between. The CDR3 has 12 amino acids. The CDR3 DNA reads as TGTGCCAGCAGCCCAGAGGGGAGGTTGGCTTTCTTT. Translating it yields CASSPEGRLAFF.

The chain is built from TRBV28 and TRBJ2-7, with D perhaps matching TRBD2 (5 bases). The CDR3 spans 13 residues. The ends were cut back, 7 bases at V and 0 bases at J, with 10 bases in the middle. Germline assignment: CDR1 MDHEN and CDR2 SYDVKM. This CDR3 is CASTGSPSYEQYF. The CDR3 region has the DNA TGTGCCAGCACGGGGTCCCCCTCCTACGAGCAGTACTTC.

This clone has just a few counts. The gene calls are TRBV4-1 and TRBJ2-1; weak D call: TRBD2 (5 bases). Trimming took off 1 base at V and 0 bases at J, with 13 bases between the two ends. Germline CDR1 and CDR2: MGHRA and YSYEKL. The CDR3 length is 17 residues. The CDR3 sequence is CASSQAPMGSSYNEQFF. The CDR3 region has the DNA TGCGCCAGCAGCCAAGCCCCCATGGGGAGCTCCTACAATGAGCAGTTCTTC.

The rearrangement links TRBV5-4 to TRBJ2-1, with a weak D call TRBD1 (5 bases). Germline V gene sequence: CDR1 SGHNT, CDR2 YYREEE (reference sequence). V was trimmed by 4 bases and J by 8 bases, leaving 13 bases between them. There are 13 residues in the CDR3. The DNA for the CDR3 is TGTGCCAGCAGCGCAGGGTCCGTGGATGAGCAGTTCTTC. This translates into CASSAGSVDEQFF. Looking up the rest from reference TRBV5-4 and TRBJ2-1 gives the full variable domain: ETGVTQSPTHLIKTRGQQVTLRCSSQSGHNTVSWYQQALGQGPQFIFQYYREEENGRGNFPPRFSGLQFPNYSSELNVNALELDDSALYLCASSAGSVDEQFFGPGTRLTVL.

This chain connects TRBV27 to TRBJ1-2, with a weak D call TRBD1 (5 bases). From germline, CDR1 is MNHEY and CDR2 SMNVEV (reference sequence). V was trimmed by 0 bases and J by 7 bases, leaving 15 bases between them. The CDR3 is 15 amino acids. DNA for the CDR3: TGTGCCAGCAGTTTATCAGCCAGGGCGTCGGCTGGCTACACCTTC. This sequence encodes CASSLSARASAGYTF.

The chain uses TRBV4-3 and TRBJ2-3, with D maybe TRBD2 (5 bases). The V gene lost 1 base and the J gene lost 1 base, with 9 bases spanning the gap. Germline V gene sequence: CDR1 LGHNA, CDR2 YSLEER. The CDR3 runs 15 residues. CDR3 region: CASSQGWRGTDTQYF. The CDR3 DNA reads as TGCGCCAGCAGCCAAGGCTGGCGGGGCACAGATACGCAGTATTTT.

The chain employs TRBV27 and TRBJ2-2, with TRBD2 matching over 11 bases. The CDR3 extends over 16 amino acids. The germline V gene has CDR1 MNHEY and CDR2 SMNVEV (reference sequence). The junction had 5 bases not matched to a gene; V was cut back by 4 bases and J by 4 bases. The CDR3 sequence: CASSYYTSGSTGELFF. The CDR3 bases are TGTGCCAGCAGTTATTATACTAGCGGGAGCACCGGGGAGCTGTTTTTT.

The CDR3 sequence: CASSPDRGRSNQPQHF. In nucleotides, the CDR3 is TGTGCCAGCAGCCCCGACAGGGGGCGAAGCAATCAGCCCCAGCATTTT. V gene TRBV5-8 combines with J gene TRBJ1-5, with 10 bases fitting TRBD1. CDR1 is SGHTS and CDR2 is YDEGEE in the germline V gene. The CDR3 sequence is 16 residues long. V shed 4 bases and J 1 base; nucleotides not matched to a gene: 5.

The V and J genes are TRBV9 and TRBJ2-3, with TRBD2 matching 13 bases. From germline, CDR1 is SGDLS and CDR2 YYNGEE. After removal of 2 bases from V and 7 bases from J, the junction contained 4 bases not matched to a gene. The CDR3 sequence is 15 residues long. CDR3 in amino acids: CASSVTSGRLNTQYF. For the CDR3, the DNA is TGTGCCAGCAGCGTGACTAGCGGGAGGTTGAATACGCAGTATTTT.

This clone has more than one count but fewer than ten. This chain links TRBV18 with TRBJ2-7, with a tentative D call TRBD1 (6 bases). V lost 4 bases, J lost 1 base, and 8 bases lay in between. Germline V gives CDR1 KGHSH, CDR2 LQKENI. CDR3 length: 13 amino acids. CDR3 in amino acids: CASSQTGSYEQYF. The CDR3 DNA is TGTGCCAGCTCACAAACAGGGTCCTACGAGCAGTACTTC.

The rearrangement joins TRBV30 to TRBJ2-5; D call uncertain. The end of the DNA is better explained by TRBJ2-7, so the J call may be wrong. The CDR3 is 14 residues long. Looked up from germline, CDR1 is GTSNPN and CDR2 is SVGIG (reference sequence). CDR3 amino acids: CAWTKRPENYEQYF. The CDR3 DNA is TGTGCCTGGACCAAAAGGCCGGAAAACTACGAGCAGTACTTC.

CDR3 nucleotides: TGTGCCACCAGCAGGTATGAGGCGGGGGCTGAAGCTTTCTTT. Protein sequence: CATSRYEAGAEAFF. The V gene is TRBV15, the J gene TRBJ1-1, with a tentative D call TRBD1 (5 bases). The germline V and J ends were trimmed by 3 bases and 6 bases, with 14 bases remaining between them. Germline V gene sequence: CDR1 LNHNV, CDR2 YYDKDF (reference sequence). There are 14 residues in the CDR3.

This clone was seen more than once but under ten times. J is TRBJ1-4 and V is TRBV14; 9 bases match TRBD1. V shed 0 bases and J 10 bases; nucleotides not matched to a gene: 21. The CDR3 runs to 20 residues. In germline, CDR1 is SGHDN, CDR2 FVKESK. The CDR3 DNA is TGTGCCAGCAGCCAAGATTTCGTGATGGACAGGGGCTTGCCCTACGGAAAACTGTTTTTT. Protein product: CASSQDFVMDRGLPYGKLFF.

The CDR3 loop is CAWSPDSYEQYF. CDR3 DNA sequence: TGTGCCTGGAGCCCAGACAGCTACGAGCAGTACTTC. The chain combines TRBV30 with TRBJ2-5; weak D call: TRBD1 (5 bases). The assigned J gene may be wrong: the sequence end matches TRBJ2-7 better. In germline, CDR1 is GTSNPN, CDR2 SVGIG (reference sequence). The CDR3 contains 12 residues.

The chain carries TRBV27 and TRBJ1-2; 8 nucleotides match TRBD1. Per the germline V gene, CDR1 is MNHEY and CDR2 is SMNVEV (reference sequence). There are 14 residues in the CDR3. The V segment lost 5 bases and the J segment 5 bases; nucleotides outside the gene matches: 7. CDR3 region: CASSTRGRIYGYTF. The CDR3 nucleotides are TGTGCCAGCAGTACCAGGGGGCGGATTTATGGCTACACCTTC.

V gene TRBV5-6 combines with J gene TRBJ1-5, with 8 bases that match TRBD1. CDR1 is SGHDT and CDR2 is YYEEEE in the germline V gene. CDR3 size: 12 residues. V shed 5 bases and J 9 bases; nucleotides not matched to a gene: 4. The CDR3 DNA sequence: TGTGCCAGCAGTGGACAGGGCGGGCCCCAGCATTTT. Its translation is CASSGQGGPQHF.

The chain carries TRBV7-3 and TRBJ2-2; D uncertain. Trimming removed 5 bases from V and 5 bases from J, with 9 bases in between. The CDR3 spans 13 residues. Germline CDR1 SGHTA, CDR2 FQGTGA. The CDR3 loop is CASSPTRTGELFF. Here the CDR3 DNA reads TGTGCCAGCAGCCCCACGAGGACCGGGGAGCTGTTTTTT.

The chain combines TRBV5-6 with TRBJ2-7, with 10 positions matching TRBD1. Germline V gives CDR1 SGHDT, CDR2 YYEEEE. The CDR3 sequence is 15 residues long. Trimming removed 4 bases from V and 5 bases from J; junction bases left unmatched: 9. The CDR3 region is CASSLSGTGEHEQYF. The CDR3 nucleotides read TGTGCCAGCAGCCTTTCCGGGACAGGGGAACACGAGCAGTACTTC. The full variable domain, rest sourced from reference TRBV5-6 and TRBJ2-7, is DAGVTQSPTHLIKTRGQQVTLRCSPKSGHDTVSWYQQALGQGPQFIFQYYEEEERQRGNFPDRFSGHQFPNYSSELNVNALLLGDSALYLCASSLSGTGEHEQYFGPGTRLTVT.

J is TRBJ1-2 and V is TRBV6-6; D is possibly TRBD1 (5 bases). This CDR3 comprises 13 residues. Trimming cost V 7 bases and J 0 bases, with 9 bases left between them. CDR1 and CDR2 (germline): MNHNY, SVGAGI (reference sequence). CDR3 residues: CASTSTANYGYTF. The CDR3 coding sequence is TGTGCCAGCACATCGACAGCTAACTATGGCTACACCTTC.

The V and J genes are TRBV9 and TRBJ2-1; 8 nucleotides line up with TRBD2. Trimming at V came to 0 bases and at J to 6 bases, leaving 8 bases not matched to a gene. Germline assignment: CDR1 SGDLS and CDR2 YYNGEE. The CDR3 loop spans 16 amino acids. The CDR3 loop is CASSVGTAGDLNEQFF. The CDR3 DNA sequence: TGTGCCAGCAGCGTAGGGACAGCGGGAGACCTCAATGAGCAGTTCTTC.

Comment on this clone: The sample carries other DNA sequences with the same CDR3. The chain employs TRBV18 and TRBJ1-1, with a tentative D call TRBD1 (5 bases). Trimming stripped 4 bases from V and 1 base from J, with 7 bases between. Germline lookup yields CDR1 KGHSH and CDR2 LQKENI. The CDR3 runs to 13 residues. The CDR3 loop is CASSLGGNTEAFF. DNA for the CDR3: TGTGCCAGCTCACTGGGGGGGAACACTGAAGCTTTCTTT.